What follows are 32 T cell receptor beta chains derived from one specimen sequenced in a study of T cells expressing NK-cell markers. TCRdb re-called the 5' RACE reads and catalogs CDR3 proteins one per entry, DNA excluded. The listing contains 300,000 to 450,000 distinct CDR3 sequences. The specimen was blood T cells: a sorted CD56 or NKG2C T cell subset, CD4+ or CD8+ T cells, or bulk PBMC T cells (not recorded which). These receptor sequences come from a man aged 18-69 years in good health.

This chain links TRBV24-1 with TRBJ2-1; TCRdb indicates TRBD2, and absent DNA this call remains unverified. CDR1 is KGHDR and CDR2 is SFDVKD in the germline V gene. CDR3 length equals 13 residues. The CDR3 is CATSSAGGNEQFF.

The V gene is TRBV4-2, the J gene TRBJ2-5; TCRdb reports TRBD1, a call that lacks DNA to check it against. The length of the CDR3 is 16 residues. In germline, CDR1 is LGHNA, CDR2 YNFKEQ. The CDR3 region is CASSRGTGPYQETQYF.

This sequence joins TRBV3-1 and TRBJ2-2; TCRdb names TRBD2, which stays unverified in the absence of DNA. The CDR3 has 14 amino acids. Germline V gene sequence: CDR1 LGHDT, CDR2 YNNKEL (reference sequence). Here the CDR3 reads CASRRGGHTGELFF.

V gene TRBV7-2 combines with J gene TRBJ2-5. Germline values: CDR1 SGHTA, CDR2 FQGNSA. The CDR3 runs 13 residues. The CDR3 sequence: CASSLAARETQYF.

The chain uses TRBV3-1 and TRBJ2-1. This CDR3 has 12 amino acids. Looked up from germline, CDR1 is LGHDT and CDR2 is YNNKEL (reference sequence). This CDR3 reads CASSQGGDEQFF.

The chain couples TRBV9 to TRBJ2-1; TCRdb selects TRBD1, and the lack of DNA leaves this call unchecked. Germline CDR1 and CDR2: SGDLS and YYNGEE. The CDR3 length is 16 residues. Here the CDR3 reads CASSFRGGGTYNEQFF.

V usage is TRBV19 and J usage is TRBJ2-7; the TCRdb D gene call, TRBD1, has no DNA to confirm it. This CDR3 has 16 amino acids. Germline V lookup: CDR1 LNHDA, CDR2 SQIVND (reference sequence). This CDR3 reads CASSQLRQGPLYEQYF.

The chain is built from TRBV5-6 and TRBJ2-7; TCRdb designates TRBD1, a call that cannot be tested without DNA. This CDR3 is built from 12 residues. Germline assignment: CDR1 SGHDT and CDR2 YYEEEE. CDR3 protein: CASSLQRTGQYF.

This chain joins TRBV24-1 and TRBJ1-5. CDR1 and CDR2 from the germline V gene are KGHDR and SFDVKD. CDR3 length: 15 residues. CDR3: CATRIPNNSNQPQHF.

The chain links TRBV7-9 to TRBJ1-2; the TCRdb D gene call, TRBD1, has no DNA to confirm it. CDR3 size: 14 residues. Germline CDR1 and CDR2: SEHNR and FQNEAQ (reference sequence). The CDR3 sequence: CASSSAGTGVGYTF.

The chain is built from TRBV3-1 and TRBJ1-4. CDR3 length: 15 amino acids. Germline-derived CDR1 and CDR2 are LGHDT and YNNKEL (reference sequence). CDR3 in amino acids: CASSQGVATNEKLFF. Full variable domain (rest looked up from reference TRBV3-1 and TRBJ1-4): DTAVSQTPKYLVTQMGNDKSIKCEQNLGHDTMYWYKQDSKKFLKIMFSYNNKELIINETVPNRFSPKSPDKAHLNLHINSLELGDSAVYFCASSQGVATNEKLFFGSGTQLSVL.

The gene calls are TRBV19 and TRBJ2-1. Per the germline V gene, CDR1 is LNHDA and CDR2 is SQIVND (reference sequence). The CDR3 consists of 13 residues. CDR3 protein: CASLSEPYNEQFF.

This chain connects TRBV20-1 to TRBJ2-7; absent DNA, TCRdb's TRBD2 call cannot be checked. Germline V gene sequence: CDR1 DFQATT, CDR2 SNEGSKA (reference sequence). The CDR3 consists of 15 residues. The CDR3 reads CSAKHSSGSRYEQYF.

The chain couples TRBV14 to TRBJ2-3; without DNA, the TCRdb call of TRBD1 cannot be checked. The CDR3 totals 13 residues. The germline gives CDR1 SGHDN, CDR2 FVKESK. This chain's CDR3 is CASSRRGHDTQYF.

The rearrangement links TRBV29-1 to TRBJ1-3. The CDR3 length is 12 residues. Germline CDR1 SQVTM, CDR2 ANQGSEA. The CDR3 loop is CSVVGHGNTIYF.

This sequence joins TRBV2 and TRBJ1-5; TCRdb calls TRBD1, which cannot be checked without DNA. The V gene's germline CDR1 is SNHLY and CDR2 FYNNEI. The CDR3 sequence is 15 residues long. This CDR3 reads CASSGTGALDQPQHF. Full variable domain (outside the CDR3, taken from reference TRBV2 and TRBJ1-5): EPEVTQTPSHQVTQMGQEVILRCVPISNHLYFYWYRQILGQKVEFLVSFYNNEISEKSEIFDDQFSVERPDGSNFTLKIRSTKLEDSAMYFCASSGTGALDQPQHFGDGTRLSIL.

The chain joins TRBV5-1 to TRBJ2-1. Germline V lookup: CDR1 SGHRS, CDR2 YFSETQ. This CDR3 has 13 amino acids. The chain's CDR3 is CASSKLRGNEQFF.

The chain uses TRBV7-2 and TRBJ2-2; checking the TCRdb D call of TRBD1 is not possible without DNA. Germline V gene lookup returns CDR1 SGHTA and CDR2 FQGNSA. The CDR3 is made up of 15 amino acids. The CDR3 reads CATTGRGKNTGELFF.

The chain combines TRBV19 with TRBJ2-3; checking the TCRdb D call of TRBD2 is not possible without DNA. Germline-derived CDR1 and CDR2 are LNHDA and SQIVND (reference sequence). The CDR3 consists of 17 residues. CDR3 in amino acids: CASSIALAGGPTDTQYF.

The V call is TRBV7-8, the J call TRBJ1-2. The CDR3 extends over 13 amino acids. Germline lookup yields CDR1 SGHVS and CDR2 FQNEAQ. The CDR3 loop reads CASSLEVFLGYTF.

The chain joins TRBV24-1 to TRBJ2-7; TCRdb's D call, TRBD1, is unchecked because there is no DNA. This CDR3 comprises 14 residues. Germline V gives CDR1 KGHDR, CDR2 SFDVKD. The CDR3 loop is CATSEGQGAYEQYF.

The chain is built from TRBV21-1 and TRBJ1-5; TCRdb calls TRBD1, which cannot be checked without DNA. TRBV21-1 is labeled a pseudogene. The CDR3 has 15 amino acids. The CDR3 protein is CASSKGTGENQPQHF.

The rearrangement links TRBV5-1 to TRBJ1-2; as DNA is missing, the TRBD1 call by TCRdb cannot be tested. Germline CDR1 and CDR2: SGHRS and YFSETQ. The CDR3 totals 16 residues. CDR3 region: CASSLGGTAGNGGYTF.

The CDR3 region is CASSSYDQDGYTF. This chain uses TRBV5-1 with TRBJ1-2. The germline CDR1 and CDR2 sequences are SGHRS and YFSETQ. The CDR3 runs 13 residues. Full variable domain (outside the CDR3, taken from reference TRBV5-1 and TRBJ1-2): KAGVTQTPRYLIKTRGQQVTLSCSPISGHRSVSWYQQTPGQGLQFLFEYFSETQRNKGNFPGRFSGRQFSNSRSEMNVSTLELGDSALYLCASSSYDQDGYTFGSGTRLTVV.

This chain connects TRBV6-5 to TRBJ2-7; TCRdb selects TRBD1, and the lack of DNA leaves this call unchecked. Germline-derived CDR1 and CDR2 are MNHEY and SVGAGI. This CDR3 contains 14 residues. The CDR3 here is CASSPQGFDYEQYF.

The chain joins TRBV12-3 or TRBV12-4 to TRBJ2-7. The CDR3 has 13 amino acids. The CDR3 here is CASSLVLLSEQYF.

This sequence joins TRBV6-5 and TRBJ1-6; checking the TCRdb D call of TRBD1 is not possible without DNA. The germline gives CDR1 MNHEY, CDR2 SVGAGI. The CDR3 runs to 17 residues. The CDR3 reads CASSYSSVGGLNSPLHF.

CDR3 amino acids: CSVLSTGKRLNTEAFF. The chain has TRBV29-1 and TRBJ1-1; TCRdb reports TRBD1, a call that lacks DNA to check it against. This CDR3 is 16 amino acids long. The germline CDR1 and CDR2 sequences are SQVTM and ANQGSEA.

The CDR3 loop reads CASRQGPRQAAYEQYF. The V and J genes are TRBV11-2 and TRBJ2-7; TCRdb selects TRBD1, and the lack of DNA leaves this call unchecked. There are 16 residues in the CDR3. The germline gives CDR1 SGHAT, CDR2 FQNNGV.

The chain has TRBV19 and TRBJ2-7; absent DNA, TCRdb's TRBD1 call cannot be checked. The CDR3 consists of 15 residues. Germline values: CDR1 LNHDA, CDR2 SQIVND (reference sequence). CDR3 sequence: CASTPTGRSSYEQYF.

This sequence joins TRBV24-1 and TRBJ2-1. The CDR3 is 15 residues long. The germline V gene encodes CDR1 KGHDR and CDR2 SFDVKD. CDR3 protein: CATSDPTTPSDEQFF.

CDR3: CASSTTTGPTYEQYF. The chain employs TRBV7-2 and TRBJ2-7; TCRdb's D call, TRBD1, is unchecked because there is no DNA. CDR1 SGHTA and CDR2 FQGNSA come from the germline V gene. CDR3 length equals 15 residues.